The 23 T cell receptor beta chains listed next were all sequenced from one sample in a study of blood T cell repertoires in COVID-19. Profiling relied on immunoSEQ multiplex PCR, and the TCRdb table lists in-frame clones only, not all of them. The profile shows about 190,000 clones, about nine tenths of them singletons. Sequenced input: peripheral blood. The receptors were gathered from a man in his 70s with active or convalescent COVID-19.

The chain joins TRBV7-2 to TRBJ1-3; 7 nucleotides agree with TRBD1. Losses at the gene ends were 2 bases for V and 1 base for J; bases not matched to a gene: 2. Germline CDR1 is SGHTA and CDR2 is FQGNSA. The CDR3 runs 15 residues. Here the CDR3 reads CASSLQTGSGNTIYF. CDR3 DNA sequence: TGTGCCAGCAGCTTACAGACAGGGTCTGGAAACACCATATATTTT.

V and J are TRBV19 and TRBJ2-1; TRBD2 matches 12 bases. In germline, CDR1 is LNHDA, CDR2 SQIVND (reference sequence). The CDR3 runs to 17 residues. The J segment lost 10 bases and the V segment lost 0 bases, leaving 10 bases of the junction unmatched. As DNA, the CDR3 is TGTGCCAGTAGTATAGATCTCAGGCTAGCGGGGGGGCGAGAGCAGTTCTTC. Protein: CASSIDLRLAGGREQFF.

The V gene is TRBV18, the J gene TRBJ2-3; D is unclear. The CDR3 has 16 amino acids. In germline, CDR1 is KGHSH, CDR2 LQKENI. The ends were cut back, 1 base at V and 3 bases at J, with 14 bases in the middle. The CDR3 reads CASSPQLRRRTDTQYF. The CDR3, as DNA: TGTGCCAGCTCACCACAACTCAGGCGCCGAACAGATACGCAGTATTTT. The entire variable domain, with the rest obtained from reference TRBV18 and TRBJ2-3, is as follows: NAGVMQNPRHLVRRRGQEARLRCSPMKGHSHVYWYRQLPEEGLKFMVYLQKENIIDESGMPKERFSAEFPKEGPSILRIQQVVRGDSAAYFCASSPQLRRRTDTQYFGPGTRLTVL.

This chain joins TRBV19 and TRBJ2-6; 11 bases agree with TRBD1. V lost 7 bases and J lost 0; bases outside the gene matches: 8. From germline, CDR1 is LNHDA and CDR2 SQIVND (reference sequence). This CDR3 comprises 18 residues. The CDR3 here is CASTLRGTGGSGANVLTF. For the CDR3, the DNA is TGTGCCAGTACCCTTCGAGGGACAGGGGGCTCTGGGGCCAACGTCCTGACTTTC.

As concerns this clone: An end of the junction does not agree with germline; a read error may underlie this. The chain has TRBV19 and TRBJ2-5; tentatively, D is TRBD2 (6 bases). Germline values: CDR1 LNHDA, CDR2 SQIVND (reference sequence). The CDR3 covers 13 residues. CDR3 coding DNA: TGTGCCAGTAGGCCCGGGACTCAAGATACCCAGTACTTC. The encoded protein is CASRPGTQDTQYF.

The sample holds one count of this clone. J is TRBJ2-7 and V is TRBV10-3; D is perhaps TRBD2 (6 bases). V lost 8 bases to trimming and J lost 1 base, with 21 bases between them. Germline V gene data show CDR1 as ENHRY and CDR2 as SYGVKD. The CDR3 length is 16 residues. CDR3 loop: CAIGPVGLAASYEQYF. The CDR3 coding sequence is TGTGCCATCGGCCCGGTGGGACTGGCCGCTTCCTACGAGCAGTACTTC.

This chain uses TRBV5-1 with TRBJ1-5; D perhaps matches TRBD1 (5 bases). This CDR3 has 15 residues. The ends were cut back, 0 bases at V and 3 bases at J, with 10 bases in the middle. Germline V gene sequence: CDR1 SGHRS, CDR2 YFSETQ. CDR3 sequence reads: CASSLGDSANQPQHF. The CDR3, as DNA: TGCGCCAGCAGCTTGGGTGACAGTGCCAATCAGCCCCAGCATTTT.

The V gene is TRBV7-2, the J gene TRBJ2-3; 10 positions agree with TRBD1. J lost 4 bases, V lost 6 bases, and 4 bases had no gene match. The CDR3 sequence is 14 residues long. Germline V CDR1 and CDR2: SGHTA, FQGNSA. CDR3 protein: CASSRQGAADTQYF. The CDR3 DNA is TGTGCCAGCAGTCGACAGGGGGCGGCAGATACGCAGTATTTT.

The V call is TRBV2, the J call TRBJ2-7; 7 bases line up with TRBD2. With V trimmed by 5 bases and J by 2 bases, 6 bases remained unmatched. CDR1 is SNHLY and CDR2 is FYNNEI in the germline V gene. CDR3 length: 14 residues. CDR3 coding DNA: TGTGCCAGCAGTTCCAGCGGGATAACCTACGAGCAGTACTTC. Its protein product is CASSSSGITYEQYF.

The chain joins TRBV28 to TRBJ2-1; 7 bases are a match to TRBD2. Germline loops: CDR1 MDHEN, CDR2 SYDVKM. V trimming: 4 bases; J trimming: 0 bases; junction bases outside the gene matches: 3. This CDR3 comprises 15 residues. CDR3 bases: TGTGCCAGCAGTTCTAGCGGCGTCTCCTACAATGAGCAGTTCTTC. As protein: CASSSSGVSYNEQFF. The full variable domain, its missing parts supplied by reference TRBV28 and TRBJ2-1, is DVKVTQSSRYLVKRTGEKVFLECVQDMDHENMFWYRQDPGLGLRLIYFSYDVKMKEKGDIPEGYSVSREKKERFSLILESASTNQTSMYLCASSSSGVSYNEQFFGPGTRLTVL.

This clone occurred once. This chain's CDR3 is CASRVVTGTEQYF. CDR3 DNA sequence: TGTGCCAGCAGAGTTGTAACAGGGACCGAGCAGTACTTC. The chain is built from TRBV6-5 and TRBJ2-7, with a possible D match to TRBD1 (6 bases). CDR1 and CDR2 from the germline V gene are MNHEY and SVGAGI. This CDR3 has 13 amino acids. With 6 bases removed from V and 6 bases from J, the gap between germline ends came to 15 bases.

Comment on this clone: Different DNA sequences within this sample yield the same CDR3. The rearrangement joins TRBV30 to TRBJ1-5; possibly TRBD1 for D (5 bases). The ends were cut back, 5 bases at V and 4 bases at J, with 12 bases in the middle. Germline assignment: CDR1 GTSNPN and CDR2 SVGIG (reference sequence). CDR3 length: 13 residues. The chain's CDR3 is CAWGQGGNQPQHF. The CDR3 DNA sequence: TGTGCCTGGGGGCAGGGAGGGAATCAGCCCCAGCATTTT.

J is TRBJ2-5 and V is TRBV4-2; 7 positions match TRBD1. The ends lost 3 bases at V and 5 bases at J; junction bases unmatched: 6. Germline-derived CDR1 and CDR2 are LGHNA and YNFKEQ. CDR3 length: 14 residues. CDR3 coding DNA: TGTGCCAGCAGCCAGAGACAGGGTACGGAGACCCAGTACTTC. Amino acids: CASSQRQGTETQYF.

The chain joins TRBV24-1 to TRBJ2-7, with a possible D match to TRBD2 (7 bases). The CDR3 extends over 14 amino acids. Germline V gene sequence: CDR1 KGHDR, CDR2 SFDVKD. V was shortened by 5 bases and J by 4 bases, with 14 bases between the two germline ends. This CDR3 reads CATSAGAGGYEQYF. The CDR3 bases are TGTGCCACCAGTGCGGGGGCCGGGGGGTACGAGCAGTACTTC.

The CDR3 loop is CASSPAGTGIYGYTF. CDR3 nucleotide sequence: TGTGCCAGCTCACCGGCCGGGACAGGGATCTATGGCTACACCTTC. The rearrangement joins TRBV18 to TRBJ1-2; 9 positions match TRBD1. The CDR3 runs 15 residues. Looked up from germline, CDR1 is KGHSH and CDR2 is LQKENI. J lost 4 bases, V lost 3 bases, and 6 bases had no gene match.

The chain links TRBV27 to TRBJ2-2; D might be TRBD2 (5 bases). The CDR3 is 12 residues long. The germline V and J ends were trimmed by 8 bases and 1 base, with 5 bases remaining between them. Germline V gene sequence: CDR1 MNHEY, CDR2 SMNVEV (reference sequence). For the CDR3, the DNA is TGTGCCAGCCGGGGGAACACCGGGGAGCTGTTTTTT. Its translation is CASRGNTGELFF.

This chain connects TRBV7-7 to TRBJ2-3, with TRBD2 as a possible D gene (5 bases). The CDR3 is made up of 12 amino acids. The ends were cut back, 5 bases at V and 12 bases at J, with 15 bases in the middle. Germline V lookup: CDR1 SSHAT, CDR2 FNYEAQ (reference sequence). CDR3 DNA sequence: TGTGCCAGCAGCCCGCCACTAGGAGTTCAGTATTTT. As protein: CASSPPLGVQYF.

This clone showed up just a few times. Written as DNA, the CDR3 is TGTGCCAGCAGTTACTCTAGCACAGATACGCAGTATTTT. This sequence encodes CASSYSSTDTQYF. The V gene is TRBV27, the J gene TRBJ2-3; D ambiguous. CDR3 size: 13 residues. The V and J ends lost 4 bases and 0 bases respectively, with 5 bases between them. Looked up from germline, CDR1 is MNHEY and CDR2 is SMNVEV (reference sequence).

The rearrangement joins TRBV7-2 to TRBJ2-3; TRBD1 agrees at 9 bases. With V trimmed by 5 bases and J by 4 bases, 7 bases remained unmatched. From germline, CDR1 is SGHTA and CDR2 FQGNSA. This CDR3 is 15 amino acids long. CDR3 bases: TGTGCCAGCAGCATCAACAGGGGGCTGCCAGATACGCAGTATTTT. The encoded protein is CASSINRGLPDTQYF.

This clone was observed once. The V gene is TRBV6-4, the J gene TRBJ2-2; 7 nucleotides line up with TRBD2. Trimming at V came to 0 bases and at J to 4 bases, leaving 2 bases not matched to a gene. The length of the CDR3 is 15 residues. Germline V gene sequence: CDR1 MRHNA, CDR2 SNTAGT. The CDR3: CASSDSGGSTGELFF. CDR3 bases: TGTGCCAGCAGTGACTCGGGGGGGAGCACCGGGGAGCTGTTTTTT.

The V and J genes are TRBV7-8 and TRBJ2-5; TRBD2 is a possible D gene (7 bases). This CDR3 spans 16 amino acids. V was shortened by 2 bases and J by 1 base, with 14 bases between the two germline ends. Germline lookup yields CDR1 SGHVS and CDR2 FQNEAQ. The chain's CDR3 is CASSLSVGGPQETQYF. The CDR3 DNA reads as TGTGCCAGCAGCTTATCCGTCGGGGGGCCCCAAGAGACCCAGTACTTC.

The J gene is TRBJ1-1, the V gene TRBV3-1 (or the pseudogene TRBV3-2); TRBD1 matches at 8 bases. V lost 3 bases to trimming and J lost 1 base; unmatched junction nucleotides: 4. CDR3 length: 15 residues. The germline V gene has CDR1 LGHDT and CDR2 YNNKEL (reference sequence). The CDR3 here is CASSHSGTGNTEAFF. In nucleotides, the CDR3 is TGTGCCAGCAGCCACTCCGGGACAGGGAACACTGAAGCTTTCTTT.

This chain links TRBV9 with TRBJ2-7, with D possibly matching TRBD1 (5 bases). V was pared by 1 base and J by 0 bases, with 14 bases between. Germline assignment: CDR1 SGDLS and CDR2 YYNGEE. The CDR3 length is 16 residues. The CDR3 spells CASSVFRDLNSYEQYF. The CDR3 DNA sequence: TGTGCCAGCAGCGTATTCAGGGATCTAAACTCCTACGAGCAGTACTTC.